This T cell receptor (beta chain) was captured by sequencing in a study of PD-1 blockade in classical Hodgkin lymphoma. Study-level information: Intravenous nivolumab at 3 mg/kg was given to patients every 2 weeks. The study's findings and limits: Why the repertoires differ is still unclear, perhaps disease activity or prior therapy. Among the patients, those starting nivolumab under 1 year after ASCT were excluded. Only CD4+ TCR diversity, not CD8+, had risen significantly by C4D1.

Points on this clone: Its antigen is not known.

The time point denotes: cycle 4 day 1 (C4D1), after six to seven weeks of nivolumab. With no exception, relapse followed autologous stem cell transplantation in all patients, and brentuximab vedotin exposure varied. Purification of CD4+ T cells from thawed PBMCs was performed via magnetic negative selection. There are 16 residues in the CDR3. Germline V lookup: CDR1 SGHAT, CDR2 FQNNGV. The germline V and J ends were trimmed by 5 bases and 0 bases, with 14 bases remaining between them. The table came from immunoSEQ multiplex PCR; TCRdb's copy has only in-frame clones and leaves some out. The sample has more than 15,000 clones; around 80% are singletons.

The chain joins TRBV11-2 to TRBJ1-3, with a weak D call TRBD1 (5 bases). The clonotype originates from a human donor with classical Hodgkin lymphoma. The source material was CD4+ T cells from blood, sampled before the fourth cycle of nivolumab. The CDR3 DNA is TGTGCCAGCAGCCCAGTCAGGGTACCCTCTGGAAACACCATATATTTT. This gives the protein CASSPVRVPSGNTIYF.